This section outlines one TCR beta chain sequence together with its context. PCR used 60 Vbeta primers and 13 Jbeta primers. The repertoire was sequenced with immunoSEQ multiplex PCR; TCRdb's copy has only in-frame clones and lacks some. Counted here are about 38,000 clones, approximately 90% occurring once; the ten biggest clones make up approximately 10%. V was clipped by 4 bases and J by 4 bases; unmatched bases: 12. The CDR3 loop spans 15 amino acids. Looked up from germline, CDR1 is SQVTM and CDR2 is ANQGSEA. This specimen belongs to a study of cytomegalovirus exposure and HLA in healthy donors. This TCR came from a woman between 40 and 50 years old in good health and CMV-seropositive. The specimen was PBMCs. The genes are TRBV29-1 and TRBJ1-2; 7 bases are a match to TRBD1. CDR3 loop: CSVAIEGASGYGYTF. For the CDR3, the DNA is TGCAGCGTTGCCATCGAGGGGGCGAGCGGCTATGGCTACACCTTC.